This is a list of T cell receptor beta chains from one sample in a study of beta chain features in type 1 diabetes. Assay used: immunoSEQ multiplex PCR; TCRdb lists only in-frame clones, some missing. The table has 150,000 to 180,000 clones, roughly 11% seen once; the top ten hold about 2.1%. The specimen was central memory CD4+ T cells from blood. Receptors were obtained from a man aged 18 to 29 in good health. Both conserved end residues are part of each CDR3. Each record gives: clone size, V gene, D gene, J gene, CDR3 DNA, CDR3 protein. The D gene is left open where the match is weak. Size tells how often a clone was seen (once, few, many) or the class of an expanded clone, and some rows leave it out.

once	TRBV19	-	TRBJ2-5	TGTGCCAGTAACCTCGGGCAGGGGAGGACCCAGTACTTC	CASNLGQGRTQYF
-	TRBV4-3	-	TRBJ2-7	TGCGCCAGCAGCCAAGCTTCAGGACCCCGAGGTTACGAGCAGTACTTC	CASSQASGPRGYEQYF
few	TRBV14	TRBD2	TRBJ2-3	TGTGCCAGCAGCCCTTTACTAGCGGGGGGCACAGATACGCAGTATTTT	CASSPLLAGGTDTQYF
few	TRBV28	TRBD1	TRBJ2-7	TGTGCCAGCAGTTTCTTCGGGACAGGGGTGCACGAGCAGTACTTC	CASSFFGTGVHEQYF
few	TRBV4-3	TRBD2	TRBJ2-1	TGCGCCAGCAGCCAAGAGGCCAGCGGGAACGGCAATGAGCAGTTCTTC	CASSQEASGNGNEQFF
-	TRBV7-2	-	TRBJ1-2	TGTGCCAGCAGCCCACTCGAGACAGCCGGCTACACCTTC	CASSPLETAGYTF
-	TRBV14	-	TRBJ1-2	TGTGCCAGCAGCCAAGACAGGGAGAACGGCTACACCTTC	CASSQDRENGYTF
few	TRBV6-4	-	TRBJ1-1	TGTGCCAGCAGTGACTCGGACAGGAACACTGAAGCTTTCTTT	CASSDSDRNTEAFF
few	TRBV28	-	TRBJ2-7	TGTGCCAGCAGTTTAGCCGGCCGAGGGGCCTCCTACGAGCAGTACTTC	CASSLAGRGASYEQYF
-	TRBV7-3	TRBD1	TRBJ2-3	TGTGCCAGCAGCTCCCGGACAGGGACAGATACGCAGTATTTT	CASSSRTGTDTQYF
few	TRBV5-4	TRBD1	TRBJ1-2	TGTGCCAGCAGCTTGTCGGGACAGGGGATCGGCTACACCTTC	CASSLSGQGIGYTF
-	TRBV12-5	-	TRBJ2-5	TGTGCTAGTGGTTCGGGGAGAGGGGAGACCCAGTACTTC	CASGSGRGETQYF
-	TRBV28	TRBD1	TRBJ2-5	TGTGCCAGCAGTACTACATTGGAGCTGGGACAGACCTTCCAAGAGACCCAGTACTTC	CASSTTLELGQTFQETQYF
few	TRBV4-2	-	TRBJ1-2	TGTGCCAGCAGCCAAGAAAGGGACGCCTTCGGCTACACCTTC	CASSQERDAFGYTF
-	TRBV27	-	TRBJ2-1	TGTGCCAGCAGTGAACAACACTCCTACAATGAGCAGTTCTTC	CASSEQHSYNEQFF
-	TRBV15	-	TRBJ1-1	TGTGCCACCAGCAGAGATCTAGCGAACATCCAAGCTTTCTTT	CATSRDLANIQAFF
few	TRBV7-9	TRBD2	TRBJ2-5	TGTGCCAGCAGCTCGGGACTAGCGGGGGGGCACTTGGAGACCCAGTACTTC	CASSSGLAGGHLETQYF
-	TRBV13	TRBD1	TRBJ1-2	TGTGCCAGCAGCTTACAGGGGGAAAACTATGGCTACACCTTC	CASSLQGENYGYTF
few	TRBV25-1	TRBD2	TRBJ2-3	TGTGCCAGCAGCGAGCACGCTAGCGGGGGCGGGGATACGCAGTATTTT	CASSEHASGGGDTQYF
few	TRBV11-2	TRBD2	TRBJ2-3	TGTGCCAGCAGATCCGGACTAGCGATAGATACGCAGTATTTT	CASRSGLAIDTQYF
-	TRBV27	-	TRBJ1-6	TGTGCCAGCAGTTTATGGGGGGCGGGTTCACCCCTCCACTTT	CASSLWGAGSPLHF
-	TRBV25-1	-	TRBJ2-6	TGTGCCAGCAGTGCGACTTCTGGGGCCAACGTCCTGACTTTC	CASSATSGANVLTF
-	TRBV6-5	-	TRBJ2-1	TGTGCCAGCAGTTACACCAGGACGGGCAACAATGAGCAGTTCTTC	CASSYTRTGNNEQFF
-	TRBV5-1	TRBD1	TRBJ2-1	TGCGCCAGCATCGCGGACAGGAGCTACAATGAGCAGTTCTTC	CASIADRSYNEQFF
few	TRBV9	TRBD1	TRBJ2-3	TGTGCCAGCAGCATGGGACAGGGCACAGATACGCAGTATTTT	CASSMGQGTDTQYF
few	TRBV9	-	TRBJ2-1	TGTGCCAGCAGCGTGGGACTTGCCCCAAACTACAATGAGCAGTTCTTC	CASSVGLAPNYNEQFF
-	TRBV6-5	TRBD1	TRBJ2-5	TGTGCCAGCAGTCCGGACAGGGGGCGCGGGGAGACCCAGTACTTC	CASSPDRGRGETQYF
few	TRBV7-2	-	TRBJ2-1	TGTGCCAGCAGCCCATCCCCATATGAGCAGTTCTTC	CASSPSPYEQFF
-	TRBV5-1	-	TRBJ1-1	TGCGCCAGCAGCTTATCGGCCAGGGTGGAGACTGAAGCTTTCTTT	CASSLSARVETEAFF
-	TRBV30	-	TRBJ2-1	TGTGCCTGGAGTGTTGAGGACCGGACTTACAATGAGCAGTTCTTC	CAWSVEDRTYNEQFF
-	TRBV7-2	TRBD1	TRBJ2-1	TGTGCCAGCAGCCCAGGACAGGGGTGGGGCAATGAGCAGTTCTTC	CASSPGQGWGNEQFF
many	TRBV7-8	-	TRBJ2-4	TGTGCCAGCAGCTTAGCGACCTCCCTAGCCAAAAACATTCAGTACTTC	CASSLATSLAKNIQYF
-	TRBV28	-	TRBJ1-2	TGTGCCAGCAGTTCAAATAACGGGTATGGCTACACCTTC	CASSSNNGYGYTF
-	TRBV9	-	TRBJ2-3	TGTGCCAGCAGCCTCTCCCAAGGGAATACGCAGTATTTT	CASSLSQGNTQYF
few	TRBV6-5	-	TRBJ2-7	TGTGCCAGCAGTTACTCGAGGCAGGGGAACGAGCAGTACTTC	CASSYSRQGNEQYF
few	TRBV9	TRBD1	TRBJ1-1	TGTGCCAGCAGCGCAGGACAGGGGGTTGAAGCTTTCTTT	CASSAGQGVEAFF
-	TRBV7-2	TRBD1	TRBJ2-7	TGTGCCAGCAGCTTACAGGGACAGGGGATACGCGAGCAGTACTTC	CASSLQGQGIREQYF
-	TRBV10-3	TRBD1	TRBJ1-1	TGTGCCGTCTCCGGACAGGGGCGGGACACTGAAGCTTTCTTT	CAVSGQGRDTEAFF
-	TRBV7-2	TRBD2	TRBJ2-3	TGTGCCAGCAGCTCACGGACTAGCGGGGCAGATACGCAGTATTTT	CASSSRTSGADTQYF
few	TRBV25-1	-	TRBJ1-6	TGTGCCAGCAGTCCGCTGAGACACAATAATTCACCCCTCCACTTT	CASSPLRHNNSPLHF
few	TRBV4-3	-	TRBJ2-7	TGCGCCAGCAGCCAGTCAGCAGGAAGCTCCTACGAGCAGTACTTC	CASSQSAGSSYEQYF
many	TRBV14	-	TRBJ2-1	TGTGCCAGCAGCCAATGGACGGCGGGCGATGAGCAGTTCTTC	CASSQWTAGDEQFF
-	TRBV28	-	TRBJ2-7	TGTGCCAGCAACTCCGGGGGGCGGGACGAGCAGTACTTC	CASNSGGRDEQYF
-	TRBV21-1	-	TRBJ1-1	TGTGCCAGGGACCCGACTGAAGCTTTCTTT	CARDPTEAFF
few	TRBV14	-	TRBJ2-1	TGTGCCAGCAGCCAAGATCGGCGTAATGAGCAGTTCTTC	CASSQDRRNEQFF
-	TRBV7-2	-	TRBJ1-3	TGTGCCAGCAGCCAGACAGGATCTGGAAACACCATATATTTT	CASSQTGSGNTIYF
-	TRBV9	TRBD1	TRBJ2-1	TGTGCCAGCAGCGAGACTGCCAGGGGGACCTACAATGAGCAGTTCTTC	CASSETARGTYNEQFF
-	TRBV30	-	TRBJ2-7	TGTGCCTGGAGCCCGAGGGGTATGTCCTATGTCGAGCAGTACTTC	CAWSPRGMSYVEQYF
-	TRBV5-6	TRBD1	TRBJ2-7	TGTGCCAGCAGAGCCTGGGACAGGGGCCACGAGCAGTACTTC	CASRAWDRGHEQYF
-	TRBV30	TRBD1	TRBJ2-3	TGTGCCTGGAGTGAAAAGGGACAGGCGGGCCATACGCAGTATTTT	CAWSEKGQAGHTQYF
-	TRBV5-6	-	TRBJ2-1	TGTGCCAGCAGCCCTCGGACGGGAATTAGCTCCTACAATGAGCAGTTCTTC	CASSPRTGISSYNEQFF